This T cell receptor beta chain was retrieved from a study of T cells in Graves' hyperthyroidism and ophthalmopathy. Study-wide background: It was at initial diagnosis, before any treatment, that peripheral blood was collected. Study conclusions and caveats: Prediction of ophthalmopathy progression came a median around 6.5 months pre-onset.

Researchers took RNA transcripts and amplified the TCR beta CDR3 regions from them. HTBI primers were employed in a first-round RT-PCR of the TCR CDR3. TCRdb fed the multiplex PCR reads into MiXCR, producing one record per CDR3 protein. Found here are 300,000 or so distinct CDR3 sequences, about 18% of them singletons; the top ten hold around 55%. In regard to this clonotype: What it binds is not known.

The V end was cut by 5 bases, the J end by 3 bases, with 13 bases between. The CDR3 contains 14 residues. The chain recombines TRBV12-3 or TRBV12-4 with TRBJ1-2; the D is unclear. The TCR was taken from an older woman with Graves' ophthalmopathy. Sequences were obtained from blood. CDR3 sequence: CASSQDYGDYGYTF. CDR3 nucleotide sequence: TGTGCCAGCAGTCAAGATTATGGTGACTATGGCTACACCTTC.